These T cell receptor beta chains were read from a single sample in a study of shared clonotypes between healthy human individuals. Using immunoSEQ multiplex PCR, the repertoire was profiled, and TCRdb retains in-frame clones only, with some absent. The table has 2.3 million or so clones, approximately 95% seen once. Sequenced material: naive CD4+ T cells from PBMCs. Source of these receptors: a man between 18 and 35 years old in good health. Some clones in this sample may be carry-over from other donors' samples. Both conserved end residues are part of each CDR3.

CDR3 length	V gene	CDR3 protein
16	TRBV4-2	CASSQDAGHQTYEQYF
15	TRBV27	CASSLSPGPPPPQYF
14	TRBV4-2	CASSQDSGAGPQYF
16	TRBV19	CASNTQDSLGLYGYTF
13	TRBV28	CATTVGGYYGYTF
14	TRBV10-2	CASSDRGQNTEAFF
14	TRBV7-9	CASSPDLGGYGYTF
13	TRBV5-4	CASSRAGEGEQFF
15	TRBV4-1	CASSQGTGLSYEQYF
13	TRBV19	CASRPGTNQPQHF
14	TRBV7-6	CASSSDQGWETQYF
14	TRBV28	CASSFLQGRHEQYF
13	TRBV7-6	CASSLAREREQYF
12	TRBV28	CASGLAGDTQYF
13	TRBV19	CASTTRRQAEAFF
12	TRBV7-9	CASSLLGYEQYF
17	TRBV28	CASSRPGQGASNQPQHF
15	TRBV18	CASSRQGATTGELFF
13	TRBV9	CASSVVLRDEQFF
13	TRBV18	CASSVGQGNGYTF
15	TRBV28	CASSGGLITYNEQFF
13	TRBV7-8	CASSTHIGVGYTF
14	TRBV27	CASSRQGVQETQYF
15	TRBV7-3	CASSLIVGYQETQYF
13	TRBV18	CASSPRPQETQYF
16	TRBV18	CASSQLAGVRPDTQYF
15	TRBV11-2	CASSLRGRSTGELFF
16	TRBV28	CASSLGGFWAQETQYF
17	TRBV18	CASSPMDSRISNQPQHF
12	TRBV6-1	CASRSGADTQYF
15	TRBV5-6	CASSSGTIRYNEQFF
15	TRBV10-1	CASSGGTGESTEAFF
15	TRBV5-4	CASTLLGQVDTEAFF
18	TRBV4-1	CASSPGLAGAPSTDTQYF
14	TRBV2	CASRETGRGTEAFF
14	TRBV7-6	CASSLATVQETQYF
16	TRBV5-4	CASSLRQGVSYNEQFF